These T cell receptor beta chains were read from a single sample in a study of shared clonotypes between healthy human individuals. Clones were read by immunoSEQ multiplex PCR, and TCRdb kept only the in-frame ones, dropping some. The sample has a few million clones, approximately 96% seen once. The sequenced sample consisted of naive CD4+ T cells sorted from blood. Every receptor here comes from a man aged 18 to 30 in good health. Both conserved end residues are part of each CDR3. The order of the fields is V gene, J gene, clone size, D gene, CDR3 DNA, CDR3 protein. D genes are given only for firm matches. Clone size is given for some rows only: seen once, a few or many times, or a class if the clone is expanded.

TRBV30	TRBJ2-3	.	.	TGTGCCTGGACTCTAAACACAGATACGCAGTATTTT	CAWTLNTDTQYF
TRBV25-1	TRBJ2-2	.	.	TGTGCCAGCCAACACCCGAACACCGGGGAGCTGTTTTTT	CASQHPNTGELFF
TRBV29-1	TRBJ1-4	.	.	TGCAGCGTTGGGCAGGGGAACGAAAAACTGTTTTTT	CSVGQGNEKLFF
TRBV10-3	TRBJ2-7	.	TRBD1	TGTGCCATCAGATCTGACAGGGCCTCCTACGAGCAGTACTTC	CAIRSDRASYEQYF
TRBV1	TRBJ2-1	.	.	TGCACCAGCAGCCAAGGGACTAGCTTCCATGAGCAGTTCTTC	CTSSQGTSFHEQFF
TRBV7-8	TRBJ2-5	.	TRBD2	TGTGCCAGCAGCTTAGTATCGGGGGGAGAGACCCAGTACTTC	CASSLVSGGETQYF
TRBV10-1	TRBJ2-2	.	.	TGCGCCAGCACCACACGGTTTTCCACCGGGGAGCTGTTTTTT	CASTTRFSTGELFF
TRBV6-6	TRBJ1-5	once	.	TGTGCCAGCAGTTATATCGGCAGTTATCATCAGCCCCAGCATTTT	CASSYIGSYHQPQHF
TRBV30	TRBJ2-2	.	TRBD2	TGTGCCTGGACTACTAGCGGGAGGTTATCCGGGGAGCTGTTTTTT	CAWTTSGRLSGELFF
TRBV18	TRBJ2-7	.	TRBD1	TGTGCCAGCTCAAGCCCTACCGGACAGGGGTCCTACGAGCAGTACTTC	CASSSPTGQGSYEQYF
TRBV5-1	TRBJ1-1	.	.	TGCGCCAGCAGCCTGGCCGCAGAGGGGGGTCCTGAAGCTTTCTTT	CASSLAAEGGPEAFF
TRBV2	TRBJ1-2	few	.	TGTGCCAGCAAAGTTCTAGAGACAGATAACTATGGCTACACCTTC	CASKVLETDNYGYTF
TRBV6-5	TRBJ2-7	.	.	TGTGCCAGCAGTTCTCCTGGGACTTCCTCCTACGAGCAGTACTTC	CASSSPGTSSYEQYF
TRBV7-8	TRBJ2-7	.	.	TGTGCCAGCAGCTTATACCCAGGGGTCTACGAGCAGTACTTC	CASSLYPGVYEQYF
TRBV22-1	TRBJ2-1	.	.	TGTCCTGGGAGCGGTTACGGGACTAGCGGATACAATGAGCAGTTCTTC	CPGSGYGTSGYNEQFF
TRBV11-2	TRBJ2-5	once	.	TGTGCCAGCAGCAACCACCGGGACTGGCAAGAGACCCAGTACTTC	CASSNHRDWQETQYF
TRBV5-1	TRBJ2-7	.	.	TGCGCCAGCTCCCGCCCAGGGTCATCGGGGCTACCTGAAGCGCAGTACTTC	CASSRPGSSGLPEAQYF
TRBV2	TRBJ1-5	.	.	TGTGCCAGCAGTCCGCCTGGGACACTTTATAGCAATCAGCCCCAGCATTTT	CASSPPGTLYSNQPQHF
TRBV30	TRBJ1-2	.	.	TGTGCCTGGAGTGTCCAACAGGGAGTTGCCTACACCTTC	CAWSVQQGVAYTF
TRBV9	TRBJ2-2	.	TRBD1	TGTGCCAGCAGCTCCCGGGACAGGGGGGCCGGGGAGCTGTTTTTT	CASSSRDRGAGELFF
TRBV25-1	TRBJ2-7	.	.	TGTGCCAGCAGTGAATTGTCCTACGAGCAGTACTTC	CASSELSYEQYF
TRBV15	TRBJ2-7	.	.	TGTGCCACCAGCAGAGACCCTGGGTACGCGCAGTACTTC	CATSRDPGYAQYF
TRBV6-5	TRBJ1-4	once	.	TGTGCCAGCAGTTGGGGTGCTAATGAAAAACTGTTTTTT	CASSWGANEKLFF
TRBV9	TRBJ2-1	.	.	TGTGCCAGCAGCCCGTCCGGTCGAGGCTTCGATGAGCAGTTCTTC	CASSPSGRGFDEQFF
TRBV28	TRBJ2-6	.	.	TGTGCCAGCTTGGGCTCTGGGGCCAACGTCCTGACTTTC	CASLGSGANVLTF
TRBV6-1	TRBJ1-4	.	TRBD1	TGTGCCAGCAGTGACCCGACGACAGGGTTTTTTGAAAAACTGTTTTTT	CASSDPTTGFFEKLFF
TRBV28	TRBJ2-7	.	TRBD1	TGTGCCAGCAGTGCGTCCGGACAGGGTTGGAGGTACGAGCAGTACTTC	CASSASGQGWRYEQYF
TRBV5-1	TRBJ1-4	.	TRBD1	TGCGCCAGCAGCTCGGGGGACAGCCGTAATGAAAAACTGTTTTTT	CASSSGDSRNEKLFF
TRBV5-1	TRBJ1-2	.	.	TGCGCCAGCAGCTTGCCCTCTGGGAAAGATGGCTACACCTTC	CASSLPSGKDGYTF
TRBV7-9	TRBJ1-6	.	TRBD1	TGTGCCAGCAGCAAGGGACAGGGCAACAATTCACCCCTCCACTTT	CASSKGQGNNSPLHF
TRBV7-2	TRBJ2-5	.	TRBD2	TGTGCCAGCAGCCTAGCGGGAGTCATTGAGACCCAGTACTTC	CASSLAGVIETQYF
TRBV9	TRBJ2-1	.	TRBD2	TGTGCCAGCAGTCACGGGAGGATGGGCTACAATGAGCAGTTCTTC	CASSHGRMGYNEQFF
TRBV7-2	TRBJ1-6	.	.	TGTGCCAGCAGCTTAGACGGCAGGGGCTACCTTTTTGGACCCCTCCACTTT	CASSLDGRGYLFGPLHF
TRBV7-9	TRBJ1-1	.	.	TGTGCCAGCAGCGTAGGGGCAGGCTTAACCCTACTTGAAGCTTTCTTT	CASSVGAGLTLLEAFF
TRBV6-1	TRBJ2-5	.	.	TGTGCCAGCAGTGAAAACGTGGGACTGAGGGAGACCCAGTACTTC	CASSENVGLRETQYF
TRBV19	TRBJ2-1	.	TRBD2	TGTGCCAGTAGTATGAGTAGGGGAACTAGCGGTGGTGGGCAGTTCTTC	CASSMSRGTSGGGQFF
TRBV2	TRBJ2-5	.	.	TGTGCCAGTGCAAGCGCCCAGACCCAGTACTTC	CASASAQTQYF
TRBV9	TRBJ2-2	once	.	TGTGCCAGCAGCCCAGATGGGGTTCGCGGGGAGCTGTTTTTT	CASSPDGVRGELFF
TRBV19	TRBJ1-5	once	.	TGTGCCAGTAGTAGGGGAGGGGACATGGGTCAGCCCCAGCATTTT	CASSRGGDMGQPQHF
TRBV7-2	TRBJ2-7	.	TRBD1	TGTGCCAGCAGCATATCAGGGGGCGGGTTCCGTCCGAGCTCCTACGAGCAGTACTTC	CASSISGGGFRPSSYEQYF
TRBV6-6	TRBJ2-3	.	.	TGTGCCAGCAGTCAGACAGATACGCAGTATTTT	CASSQTDTQYF
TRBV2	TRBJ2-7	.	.	TGTGCCAGCAGAGTCACCTACGAGCAGTACTTC	CASRVTYEQYF
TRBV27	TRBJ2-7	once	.	TGTGCCAGCAGTTATTCTATCACCCTTAGCTCCTACGAGCAGTACTTC	CASSYSITLSSYEQYF
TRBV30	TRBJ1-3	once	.	TGTGCCTGGAGTCTGGGGGCTGGAAACACCATATATTTT	CAWSLGAGNTIYF
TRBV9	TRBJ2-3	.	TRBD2	TGTGCCAGCAGCTTAGGACTAGACCACATCACAGATACGCAGTATTTT	CASSLGLDHITDTQYF
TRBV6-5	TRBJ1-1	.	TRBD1	TGTGCCAGCAGTACCCGACAGGGTTTCAACGCTGAAGCTTTCTTT	CASSTRQGFNAEAFF
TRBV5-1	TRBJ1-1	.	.	TGCGCCAGCAGCTTGGCCGGGCGGAACACTGAAGCTTTCTTT	CASSLAGRNTEAFF
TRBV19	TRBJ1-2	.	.	TGTGCCAGTAGTATTGAAGGGACAAAGAATGGCTACACCTTC	CASSIEGTKNGYTF
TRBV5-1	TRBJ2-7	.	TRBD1	TGCGCCAACAGCTTGGCGACAGGGGCTCCCTACGAGCAGTACTTC	CANSLATGAPYEQYF
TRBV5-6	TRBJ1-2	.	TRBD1	TGTGCCAGCAGCTTGGAAGCAGGGGGCTATGGCTACACCTTC	CASSLEAGGYGYTF
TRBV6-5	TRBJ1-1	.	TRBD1	TGTGCCAGCAGCTCCTCCTACAGGGGAACTGAAGCTTTCTTT	CASSSSYRGTEAFF
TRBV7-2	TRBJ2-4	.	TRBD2	TGTGCCAGCGTAGCCACCGGGGGGACGGGCATTCAGTACTTC	CASVATGGTGIQYF
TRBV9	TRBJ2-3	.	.	TGTGCCAGCAGCGTACATGGGGGCGGCACTAGCACAGATACGCAGTATTTT	CASSVHGGGTSTDTQYF